This T cell receptor beta chain was profiled in a study of human T cells and chemical hapten exposure (dated by TCRdb to about 2021). Regarding the complete study: For sensitization, 2% DPC in acetone was applied to a roughly 2 cm by roughly 2 cm area of upper inner arm skin. Throughout the study period of roughly 24 weeks, patients also received therapeutic DPC doses to the scalp every week. Patch testing on the upper back used Finn chambers containing 0.01% DPC, with scoring done after 6 days according to International Contact Dermatitis Research Group standards. Alopecia areata with under or over 50% scalp involvement, alopecia totalis and alopecia universalis were represented in the patient cohort, which was mostly female. The libraries were sequenced as a pool, and the TCR yield per sample differed mostly because of small variations in library volumes within the pool. Peripheral blood TCR repertoire changes were tracked in vivo in alopecia patients during primary and secondary sensitization to the hapten diphenylcyclopropenone (DPC). Blood was sampled from patients pre-sensitization (week 0) and at 2, 6 and about 24 weeks after DPC sensitization. About 28 alopecia patients gave blood for TCR sequencing at one to four time points (pre-sensitization, 2, 6 and 24 weeks). The paper as a whole reports these results and caveats: DPC sensitization did not change the number of TCRs with a frequency above 1 in 1000, and there was no evidence of changes in global repertoire structure. Compared with pre-sensitization or healthy control sets, expanded TCRs formed significantly more large CDR3 similarity clusters, which is consistent with antigen-driven responses. Because every patient had alopecia, a presumed autoimmune disease, the patients' immune response might differ from that of healthy individuals. The number of PT1 expanded TCRs positively correlated with patch test score, significant at thresholds 8, 16 and 32 but not 4. After repeated subsampling, changes were observed in the strength of the expansion versus patch-test correlation and in the threshold at which the correlation became significant.

Trimming removed 3 bases from V and 4 bases from J; the gene matches leave 1 base unexplained. Its CDR3 holds 13 amino acids, cysteine through phenylalanine. CDR3 DNA only is kept here, 39 bases in frame from base 1. From the germline V gene (reference sequence), CDR1 is GTSNPN and CDR2 is SVGIG. The meaning of the sample's time point label: pre-sensitization, week 0. The intended sense of this specimen's treatment or condition label: therapeutic diphenylcyclopropenone sensitization with weekly scalp DPC. At each patch-test visit, blood was drawn before the patch test was applied. To be eligible, patients had to be aged 18 to 70, diagnosed with alopecia and judged suitable for DPC therapy, while pregnant patients were excluded. Total RNA was isolated from unfractionated whole blood collected in Tempus Blood RNA tubes. This clonotype was picked up a small number of times. Its antigen target is currently unknown. Nothing much larger sits one base from this clone, and base qualities are not available.

Libraries were made using RACE. Reads for this sample came from a NextSeq 500. During library preparation, unique molecular identifiers were attached to individual cDNA molecules so that TCRs could be counted in a quantitative, reproducible way. Both TCR alpha and TCR beta chains were sequenced from each blood RNA sample. In the paper's pipeline: A median of roughly 99,000 TCRs per sample was observed, with a range of about 23,224 to 690,600. V, J and CDR3 annotation of the TCR reads was performed with the Decombinator software suite. For the PS versus PT1 abundance plots, all samples were subsampled to the same number of TCRs (28,000). TCRs were defined as expanded if absent before sensitization and observed at least eight times at the 2-week time point. The public reads were reprocessed in TCRdb via fastp at Q25 and MiXCR, keeping in-frame beta chains. Here each entry gathers all rows of one CDR3 protein and keeps the most common genes and DNA. These V and J calls rely on TCRdb rather than the paper's analysis. For this sample there are 150,000 to 200,000 distinct CDR3 sequences; approximately 31% appear just once. Nearly 3% of the sample comes from the top ten.

Recombination joined TRBV30 with TRBJ2-2; TRBD2 fits 8 bases in the junction. The TCR comes from a woman aged 30 to 39 with alopecia areata. Some clones in this sample may be carry-over from other donors' samples. The starting material was whole blood, obtained in connection with sensitization to the hapten diphenylcyclopropenone (DPC). At the DNA level, the sequence is TGTGCCTGGAGCGGGAGGGGCACCGGGGAGCTGTTTTTT. Its protein product is CAWSGRGTGELFF.